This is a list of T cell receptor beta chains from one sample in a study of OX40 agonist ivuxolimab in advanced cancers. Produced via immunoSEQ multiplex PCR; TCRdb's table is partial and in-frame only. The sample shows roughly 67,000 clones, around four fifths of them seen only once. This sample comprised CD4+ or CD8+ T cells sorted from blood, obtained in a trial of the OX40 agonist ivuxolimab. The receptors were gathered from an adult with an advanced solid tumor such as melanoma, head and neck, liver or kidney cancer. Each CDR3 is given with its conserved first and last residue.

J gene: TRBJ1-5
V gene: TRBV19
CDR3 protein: CASSSGLRGGYQPQHF

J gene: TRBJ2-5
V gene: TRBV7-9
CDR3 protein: CASSLGLGAQETQYF

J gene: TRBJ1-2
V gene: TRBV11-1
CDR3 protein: CASSLGDSYGYTF

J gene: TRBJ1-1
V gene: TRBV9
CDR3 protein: CASSVSPGTEAFF

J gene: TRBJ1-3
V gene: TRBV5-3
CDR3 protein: CARSFKGAGRSRGNTIYF

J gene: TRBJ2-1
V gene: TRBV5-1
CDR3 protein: CASSFRQGSYNEQFF

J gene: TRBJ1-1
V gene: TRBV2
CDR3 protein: CASSDEVSEAFF

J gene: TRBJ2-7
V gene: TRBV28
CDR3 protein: CASTREEEQYF

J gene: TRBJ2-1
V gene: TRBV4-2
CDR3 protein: CASSHAPLAGDYNEQFF

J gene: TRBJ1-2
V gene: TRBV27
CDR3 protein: CASSSLSDTLPYGYTF

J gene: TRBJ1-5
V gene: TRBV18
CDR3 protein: CASSATGAGDSNQPQHF

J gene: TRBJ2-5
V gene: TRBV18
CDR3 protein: CASSPPSGPQETQYF

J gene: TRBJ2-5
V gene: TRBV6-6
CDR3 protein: CASSKTSGNQETQYF

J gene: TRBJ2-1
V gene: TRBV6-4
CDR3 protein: CASSDKWLAPYNEQFF

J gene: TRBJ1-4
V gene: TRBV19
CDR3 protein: CASRDRGPSNEKLFF

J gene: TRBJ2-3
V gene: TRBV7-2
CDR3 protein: CASSHQSGETYTDTQYF

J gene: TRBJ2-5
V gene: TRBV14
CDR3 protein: CASSRFGGGSGETQYF

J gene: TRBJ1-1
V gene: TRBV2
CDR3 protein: CASSEDRVGAFF

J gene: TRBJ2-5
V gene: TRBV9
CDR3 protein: CASSSIDRGTQYF

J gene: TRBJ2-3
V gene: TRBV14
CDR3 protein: CASSQEGGRSTDTQYF

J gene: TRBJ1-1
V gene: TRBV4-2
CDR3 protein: CASSQWLGGNTEAFF

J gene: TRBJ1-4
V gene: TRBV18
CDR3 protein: CASSPQGQGNEKLFF

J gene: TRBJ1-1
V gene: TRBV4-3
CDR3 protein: CASSQRGGREGTEAFF

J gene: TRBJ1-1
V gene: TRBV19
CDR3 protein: CASSFGVEGRANTEAFF

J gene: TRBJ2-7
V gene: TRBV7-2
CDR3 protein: CASRRTSSYEQYF

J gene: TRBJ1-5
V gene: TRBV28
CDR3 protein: CASSSGRRGRNEQPQHF

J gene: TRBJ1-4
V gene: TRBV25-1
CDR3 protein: CASSLGREKLFF

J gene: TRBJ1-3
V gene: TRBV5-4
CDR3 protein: CASSEKGAWYTIYF

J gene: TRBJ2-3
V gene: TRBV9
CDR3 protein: CAGSFSLWGDTQYF

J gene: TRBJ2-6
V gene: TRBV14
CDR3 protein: CASSQVRYRTGGSGANVLTF

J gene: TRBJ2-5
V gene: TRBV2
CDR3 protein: CATSRQAQETQYF

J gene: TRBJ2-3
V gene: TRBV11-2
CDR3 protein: CASSLGPGQLTDTQYF

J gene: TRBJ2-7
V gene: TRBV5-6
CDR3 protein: CASSSSSGEQYF

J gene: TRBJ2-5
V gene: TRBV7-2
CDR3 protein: CASSSQTGYETQYF

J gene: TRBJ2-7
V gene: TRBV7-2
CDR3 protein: CASSLAVGGRREQYF

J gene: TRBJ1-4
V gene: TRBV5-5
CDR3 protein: CASSPTRLTNEKLFF

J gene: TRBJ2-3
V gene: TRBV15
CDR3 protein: CATSRRIQGLTSTDTQYF

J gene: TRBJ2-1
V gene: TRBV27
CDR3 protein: CASSSRTRGNEQFF

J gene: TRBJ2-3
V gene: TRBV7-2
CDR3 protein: CASSSQVGLAGGDTQYF

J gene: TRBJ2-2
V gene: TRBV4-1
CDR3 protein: CASSQAQGAGELFF

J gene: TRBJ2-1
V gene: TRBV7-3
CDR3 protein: CASSLRPPGGDWGDEQFF

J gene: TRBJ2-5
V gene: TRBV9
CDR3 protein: CASSPSGVIPEETQYF

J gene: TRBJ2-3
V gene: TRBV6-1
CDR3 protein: CAIQRAGTSTDTQYF

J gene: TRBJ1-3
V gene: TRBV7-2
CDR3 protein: CASSLEGTIGNTIYF

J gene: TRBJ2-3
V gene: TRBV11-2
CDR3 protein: CASSLGYGADTQYF

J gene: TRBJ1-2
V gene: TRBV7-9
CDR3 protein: CASSLGGYGYTF

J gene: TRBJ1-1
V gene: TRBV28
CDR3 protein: CASSFTGTENIEAFF

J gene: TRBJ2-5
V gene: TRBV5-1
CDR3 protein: CASSLVGQLETQYF

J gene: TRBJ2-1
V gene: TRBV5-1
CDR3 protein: CASSLDPPSGGSYNEQFF

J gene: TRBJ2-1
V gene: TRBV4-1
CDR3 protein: CASSHRSGGEVYYNEQFF

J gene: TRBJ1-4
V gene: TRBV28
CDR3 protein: CASSLSVPRDEKLFF

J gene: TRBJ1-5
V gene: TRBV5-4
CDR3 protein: CASSLDGGGVQPQHF

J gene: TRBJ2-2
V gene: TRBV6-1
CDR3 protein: CASRRTGEGTGELFF

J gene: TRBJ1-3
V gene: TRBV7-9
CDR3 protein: CASSFAITSGNTIYF

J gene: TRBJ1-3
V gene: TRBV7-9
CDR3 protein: CASSAGPFSGNTIYF

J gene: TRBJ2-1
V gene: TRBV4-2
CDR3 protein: CASSQEREQGDEQFF